The following is a T cell receptor beta chain sequence with its context. The sample originates from a study of blood T cell repertoires in COVID-19. Study background: The samples span acute and convalescent COVID-19 from the United States, Italy and Spain. PBMCs, B-cell-depleted T cells, or T cells provided the cDNA or gDNA that made up the material.

Authors' methods: Researchers report that nucleated cell counts were estimated from reference gene primer amplification. TCRdb's copy holds only in-frame clones and misses some; the assay was immunoSEQ multiplex PCR. For V, J and clone size, that table is used; D and trimming come from the DNA. The top ten hold 7.6% of the sample, which has 90,000 to 130,000 clones, approximately 70% seen once. The CDR3 runs to 13 residues. The ends were cut back, 2 bases at V and 4 bases at J, with 7 bases in the middle. Per the germline V gene, CDR1 is SGHRS and CDR2 is YFSETQ. The sequencing sample was made of peripheral blood. The receptor comes from a woman between 55 and 75 years old with acute or convalescent COVID-19. This chain links TRBV5-1 with TRBJ2-1; D is perhaps TRBD1 (6 bases). The CDR3 is CASSFGQYNEQFF. The CDR3 coding sequence is TGCGCCAGCAGCTTCGGACAGTACAATGAGCAGTTCTTC.